This entry features one TCR beta chain sequence. This entry belongs to a study of control samples from healthy donors and cancer patients. Sequencing used immunoSEQ multiplex PCR; TCRdb keeps in-frame clones, though not all of them. This sample has 150,000 to 200,000 clones; roughly 93% occur once, and the top ten carry roughly 4.3%. This CDR3 is built from 16 residues. The V end was cut by 6 bases, the J end by 7 bases, with 24 bases between. In germline, CDR1 is MNHEY, CDR2 SMNVEV (reference sequence). This TCR was recovered from a woman aged 55 to 70 in good health. The rearrangement uses TRBV27 and TRBJ1-2; D might be TRBD1 (6 bases). Sequencing was done on a sample of blood. CDR3 loop: CASSRVGPRGLSGYTF. The CDR3, as DNA: TGTGCCAGCAGCAGAGTCGGCCCCAGGGGATTGTCTGGCTACACCTTC.